This T cell receptor beta chain stems from a study of blood T cell repertoires in COVID-19 (dated by TCRdb to about 2020). About the investigation overall: The collaborator samples originated in the United States, Italy and Spain and spanned the acute and convalescent phases of COVID-19. The material from the prospective study consisted of cDNA or gDNA derived from T cells, B-cell-depleted T cells, or PBMCs. Subjects who had been exposed to COVID-19, were actively infected with it, or had recovered from it provided the deeply sampled blood TCRbeta repertoires that made up the dataset. A freely available public database, intended as a resource for researchers studying the immune response to SARS-CoV-2, is where the repertoires were released. The samples were drawn from the first 160 participants of the ongoing ImmuneRACE study and from some 1,300 subjects provided by 6 global collaborators. Nearly every sample came with metadata listing a de-identified subject ID, COVID-19 status, age in years and sex. HLA class I and class II types, where available, came from metadata supplied by the sample provider rather than from assay-based typing. What the research found in general, with its limitations: How much clinical and demographic metadata was included differed by source and by participant, and the metadata was provided uncurated.

A word on this clone: Which antigen it targets is not known. Qualities for individual bases were not recorded, and no much larger clone is one base off.

Taken from cysteine to phenylalanine, the CDR3 has 12 residues. Only CDR3 DNA is held: 36 bases, read in frame from base 1. For CDR1 and CDR2, the germline V gene (reference sequence) lists GTSNPN and SVGIG. Trimming removed 4 bases from V and 3 bases from J, leaving 4 bases between the germline ends. TCRbeta CDR3 regions were amplified from genomic DNA using the immunoSEQ Assay, a bias-controlled multiplex PCR. In the paper's pipeline: The number of nucleated cells in each sample was estimated from the amplification of reference gene primers within the assay. Sequence reads were collapsed and filtered to measure the absolute abundance of every unique TCRbeta CDR3 rearrangement. For each sample, productive Simpson clonality was calculated by taking the square root of Simpson's diversity index across productive rearrangements. Imported from immuneACCESS, the table was reduced by TCRdb to in-frame sequences with V and J called. These copies leave out some clones; in studies compared against another copy, an unresolved V gene accounts for under half, and the cause of the remainder is not known. The D gene and trimming were derived from the DNA, and the V and J assignments and clone size from that table. The sample table records about 180,000 clones; approximately 88% of these occur just once. Less than 3.5% of the sample comes from the top ten.

Whole blood was collected in K2EDTA tubes by collaborating institutions according to the institutions' own protocols. For TCRbeta analysis, collaborators shipped samples as frozen whole blood, isolated PBMCs, or DNA extracted from either of those sample types. The origin of this receptor is a woman aged 60-70 years with acute or convalescent COVID-19. Input material: peripheral blood. Recombination joined TRBV30 with TRBJ1-6, with the D gene call left open. CDR3 sequence: CAWNSYNSPLHF. The DNA sequence follows: TGTGCCTGGAACAGCTATAATTCACCCCTCCACTTT.